Listed here are 14 T cell receptor beta chains from one sample, sequenced in a study of blood T cell repertoires in COVID-19. The protocol was immunoSEQ multiplex PCR, while the TCRdb copy is restricted to in-frame clones and leaves out a portion. The top ten hold about 13% of the sample, which has 60,000 or so clones, 90% seen once. The sample consisted of peripheral blood. The receptor set was obtained from a man aged 55-75 years with active COVID-19.

The chain has TRBV30 and TRBJ1-2; unclear D gene. The CDR3 is 12 residues long. The germline V gene encodes CDR1 GTSNPN and CDR2 SVGIG (reference sequence). Trimming removed 1 base from V and 1 base from J, with 4 bases in between. DNA of the CDR3: TGTGCCTGGAGTGGCGGTAACTATGGCTACACCTTC. Amino acids: CAWSGGNYGYTF. Using reference TRBV30 and TRBJ1-2 for the parts outside the CDR3, the full variable domain is SQTIHQWPATLVQPVGSPLSLECTVEGTSNPNLYWYRQAAGRGLQLLFYSVGIGQISSEVPQNLSASRPQDRQFILSSKKLLLSDSGFYLCAWSGGNYGYTFGSGTRLTVV.

The chain carries TRBV6-1 and TRBJ1-4; D might be TRBD1 (6 bases). Trimming took 6 bases from V and 4 from J, leaving 12 bases between them. The CDR3 contains 14 residues. Germline assignment: CDR1 MNHNS and CDR2 SASEGT. CDR3 in amino acids: CASRSGTLNEKLFF. The DNA of the CDR3 is TGTGCCAGCAGATCCGGGACACTTAATGAAAAACTGTTTTTT.

This clone was counted a few times. J is TRBJ2-7 and V is TRBV18, with 16 bases lining up with TRBD2. There are 19 residues in the CDR3. Germline CDR1 is KGHSH and CDR2 is LQKENI. V shed 3 bases, J shed 3 bases, and the junction held 11 bases outside the gene matches. CDR3 bases: TGTGCCAGCTCACCGGCCGGGACTAGCGGGAGGGCCAGGGTCTACGAGCAGTACTTC. Encoded protein: CASSPAGTSGRARVYEQYF.

The chain employs TRBV10-1 and TRBJ2-3, with 10 bases fitting TRBD1. Germline values: CDR1 WNHNN, CDR2 SYGVQD (reference sequence). The CDR3 has 18 amino acids. V lost 0 bases, J lost 0 bases, and 6 bases stayed unmatched. CDR3 residues: CASSESMGQGTSTDTQYF. In nucleotides, the CDR3 is TGCGCCAGCAGTGAGTCGATGGGACAGGGGACTAGCACAGATACGCAGTATTTT.

The chain recombines TRBV28 with TRBJ1-6; D remains ambiguous. The germline V gene has CDR1 MDHEN and CDR2 SYDVKM. There are 14 residues in the CDR3. V gave up 8 bases and J gave up 3 bases, with 11 bases separating them. For the CDR3, the DNA is TGTGCCAGCCTTCCCCCGGGCTATAATTCACCCCTCCACTTT. It encodes CASLPPGYNSPLHF.

The chain uses TRBV6-5 and TRBJ2-2; weak D call: TRBD2 (5 bases). This CDR3 is 13 amino acids long. With 7 bases removed from V and 7 bases from J, the gap between germline ends came to 13 bases. CDR1 is MNHEY and CDR2 is SVGAGI in the germline V gene. The CDR3 bases are TGTGCCAGCACTGGACTGTCTTACGGGGAGCTGTTTTTT. Translated, it gives CASTGLSYGELFF.

This clone was observed once. The chain joins TRBV29-1 to TRBJ2-5; D not certain. V dropped 6 bases and J dropped 5 bases, with 7 bases sitting between them. The CDR3 is 10 residues long. Germline CDR1 SQVTM, CDR2 ANQGSEA. DNA of the CDR3: TGCAGCGTACTAACGGAGACCCAGTACTTC. Its translation: CSVLTETQYF.

This clone was recorded only once. The rearrangement uses TRBV6-2 or TRBV6-3 and TRBJ2-6; D unresolved. The CDR3 extends over 18 amino acids. CDR1 and CDR2 (germline): MNHEY, SVGEGT. Trimming stripped 1 base from V and 2 bases from J, with 15 bases between. The DNA for the CDR3 is TGTGCCAGCAGTTACTTTCACCTCCGGTTAACTGGGGCCAACGTCCTGACTTTC. Encoded protein: CASSYFHLRLTGANVLTF.

The CDR3, as DNA: TGTGCCAGCAGCCAAGCTCTCGGTTGGGGGGGGGTCACTGAAGCTTTCTTT. This sequence encodes CASSQALGWGGVTEAFF. This chain joins TRBV3-1 (or the pseudogene TRBV3-2) and TRBJ1-1, with D perhaps TRBD1 (5 bases). The V gene's germline CDR1 is LGHDT and CDR2 YNNKEL (reference sequence). The length of the CDR3 is 17 residues. Trimming removed 1 base from V and 4 bases from J, with 19 bases in between.

The rearrangement links TRBV7-3 to TRBJ2-1, with 14 bases that match TRBD2. Germline assignment: CDR1 SGHTA and CDR2 FQGTGA. The CDR3 has 17 residues. Unmatched junction bases numbered 6, after V lost 1 base and J lost 7 bases. The CDR3, as DNA: TGTGCCAGCAGCTTAAAGGGACTAGCGGGAGTTGGGAATGAGCAGTTCTTC. Its translation is CASSLKGLAGVGNEQFF.

The J gene is TRBJ2-5, the V gene TRBV6-1; 13 bases map to TRBD2. Trimming removed 2 bases from V and 5 bases from J; junction bases left unmatched: 8. CDR3 length equals 17 residues. The V gene's germline CDR1 is MNHNS and CDR2 SASEGT. Here the CDR3 reads CASSERTSGGAWETQYF. The CDR3 DNA sequence: TGTGCCAGCAGTGAAAGGACTAGCGGGGGAGCCTGGGAGACCCAGTACTTC.

V is TRBV21-1 and J is TRBJ1-1; the table's D call, TRBD1, has no DNA check behind it. TRBV21-1 is a listed pseudogene. The CDR3 length is 17 residues. DNA of the CDR3: TGTGCCAGCAGCGCCGGGACAGCTGACTTTTCGAACACTGAAGCTTTCTTT. It yields the protein CASSAGTADFSNTEAFF.

The chain joins TRBV5-1 to TRBJ1-6; 7 positions agree with TRBD1. The V segment lost 4 bases and the J segment 7 bases; nucleotides outside the gene matches: 8. The CDR3 runs to 15 residues. CDR1 and CDR2 from the germline V gene are SGHRS and YFSETQ. As DNA, the CDR3 is TGCGCCAGCAGCGGGGGACAGAGTTCCAATTCACCCCTCCACTTT. Residues: CASSGGQSSNSPLHF.

This clone was seen once. The chain's CDR3 is CASSLGTANYEQYF. The CDR3 nucleotides are TGTGCCAGCAGCCTCGGGACAGCTAACTACGAGCAGTACTTC. The chain links TRBV7-2 to TRBJ2-7; 7 bases line up with TRBD1. Looked up from germline, CDR1 is SGHTA and CDR2 is FQGNSA. The ends lost 5 bases at V and 3 bases at J; junction bases unmatched: 7. The CDR3 is 14 residues long.